The text below deals with one T cell receptor (beta chain). This clone turned up a few times. The antigen this receptor binds is unknown. Per-base qualities were not stored, and no clone one base away is much larger. V is cut back by 0 bases and J by 6 bases, with 3 bases in the junction unmatched. The CDR3 runs 13 residues from the cysteine to the phenylalanine. Of all the DNA, just the CDR3 is kept, 39 bases in frame from base 1. CDR1 and CDR2 (SGHRS, YFSETQ) derive from the germline V gene. For sequencing of the TCRbeta CDR3 region, genomic DNA was extracted from the sorted cells. The immunoSEQ Assay was used for sequencing of TCRbeta CDR3 regions. TCRdb obtained this table from immuneACCESS and retained in-frame rearrangements with V and J assigned. These tables miss some clones; where compared with another copy, unresolved V genes account for less than half of the shortfall, and the remainder is unexplained. This sample lists over 30,000 clones; around 90% were detected once. Of the sample, around 39% falls within the top ten clones.

The data stem from a study of OX40 agonist ivuxolimab in advanced cancers. Concerning the study at large: Ivuxolimab was an agonistic, fully human IgG2 monoclonal antibody directed against OX40 (CD134), a costimulatory receptor. Intravenous ivuxolimab was administered to patients every 2 weeks at six dose levels: 0.01, 0.1, 0.3, 1.5, 3 and 10 mg/kg. Of the roughly 51 patients in dose escalation, about 20 had hepatocellular carcinoma, around 15 had melanoma, 9 had renal cell carcinoma and 9 had head and neck cancer. A male proportion of roughly 80% and a mean age of roughly 55 years, ranging from about 20 to 80, were recorded for the dose-escalation cohort. Prior anti-PD-1, anti-PD-L1 or anti-CTLA-4 therapy was permitted, and checkpoint inhibitors had been received by roughly 42% of dose-escalation patients. Three dose-escalation patients achieved partial responses, one with hepatocellular carcinoma and two with cutaneous melanoma. Peripheral TCRbeta sequencing aimed to test whether ivuxolimab altered TCR sequence diversity and caused clonal T-cell expansion. The paper reports the monotherapy dose-escalation portion (N of about 54 patients) of the phase I ivuxolimab trial. Results and caveats for the whole study, not just this receptor: Low levels of normalized T-cell clonal expansion were also shown by some nonresponding patients. In the 0.1-3.0 mg/kg groups, partial responders had among the lowest normalized peripheral clonal expansion, particularly in CD8+ T cells. After ivuxolimab, expanded clones were on average more numerous among CD8+ T cells than among CD4+ T cells. At doses of 0.1 to 3.0 mg/kg, clonal expansion of both CD4+ and CD8+ blood T cells was observed from baseline to week 6. The antigen specificity of the peripheral T cells that underwent clonal expansion was not determined.

Patients with autoimmune disease history or receiving systemic immunosuppression were excluded from the trial. Peripheral blood for TCR sequencing was collected from all dose cohorts at baseline, on cycle 4 day 1, and on cycle 7 day 1. Samples were obtained from an open-label, multicenter, first-in-human phase I dose-escalation trial of ivuxolimab. Adults with locally advanced or metastatic melanoma, renal cell, hepatocellular, or head and neck squamous cell carcinoma were enrolled in the trial. Before TCR sequencing, CD4+ T cells and CD8+ T cells were sorted from peripheral blood as separate populations.

This clonotype was sampled from an adult with an advanced solid tumor such as melanoma, head and neck, liver or kidney cancer. The sequence joins TRBV5-1 to TRBJ2-7; TRBD1 lines up with 7 middle nucleotides. Here the sequenced sample was CD4+ or CD8+ T cells sorted from blood, taken in a trial of the OX40 agonist ivuxolimab. The CDR3 protein is CASSLGTGPEQYF. The bases are TGCGCCAGCAGCTTGGGGACAGGTCCCGAGCAGTACTTC.